The T cell receptor beta chain under discussion was sequenced for a study of cytomegalovirus exposure and HLA in healthy donors. The wider study: Sequencing of 180 million or so T cells in an earlier analysis found 95 million to 120 million unique TCR beta sequences.

Details on this clone: Its antigen is currently unknown.

The PCR contained 60 Vbeta and 13 Jbeta primers. Using immunoSEQ multiplex PCR, the repertoire was profiled, and TCRdb retains in-frame clones only, with some absent. The data hold roughly 150,000 clones, with over 60% observed a single time. Study conclusions and caveats: Association of a missense DCLRE1C variant with TCR beta V- and J-gene trimming was reported in a later analysis. An apparent linkage of common viral pathogens to several of the most significant clusters emerged in a later analysis. In a later analysis, compared with equally common non-associated chains, HLA-associated beta chains were more expanded.

This receptor was taken from a male donor in good health and CMV-seronegative. The sequenced sample was PBMCs.

DNA for the CDR3: TGTGCCAGCAGTGAAGCAACCAGGGGGGGAAACACCATATATTTT. Translation gives CASSEATRGGNTIYF. This sequence joins TRBV6-1 and TRBJ1-3; the match to TRBD1 covers 7 bases. CDR1 is MNHNS and CDR2 is SASEGT in the germline V gene. J gave up 4 bases and V 0 bases, and 3 bases lay outside the gene matches. This CDR3 contains 15 residues.